These 17 T cell receptor beta chains were all obtained from the same sample, sequenced in a study of early T cells in non-severe SARS-CoV-2 infection. TCRdb called the 5' RACE reads again in MiXCR, with one record for every CDR3 protein. The table includes more than 75,000 distinct CDR3 sequences, 13% to 15% detected once. The specimen was whole blood. These receptors originate from an adult who was a healthcare worker with PCR-confirmed SARS-CoV-2 infection or an uninfected control (not recorded which).

This clonotype was counted between two and nine times. The chain couples TRBV3-1 to TRBJ1-5, with TRBD1 identical over 9 bases. The V gene's germline CDR1 is LGHDT and CDR2 YNNKEL (reference sequence). The CDR3 runs 16 residues. The trim removed 4 bases at V and 4 bases at J, leaving 8 bases unmatched. CDR3 protein: CASSLGQGRRNQPQHF. CDR3 bases: TGTGCCAGCAGCCTTGGACAGGGGAGACGAAATCAGCCCCAGCATTTT. Using reference TRBV3-1 and TRBJ1-5 for the parts outside the CDR3, the full variable domain is DTAVSQTPKYLVTQMGNDKSIKCEQNLGHDTMYWYKQDSKKFLKIMFSYNNKELIINETVPNRFSPKSPDKAHLNLHINSLELGDSAVYFCASSLGQGRRNQPQHFGDGTRLSIL.

This clonotype was counted between two and nine times. The chain links TRBV2 to TRBJ1-3; D is uncertain. The V gene's germline CDR1 is SNHLY and CDR2 FYNNEI. The length of the CDR3 is 14 residues. V shed 2 bases and J shed 4 bases, with 9 bases lying between them. CDR3: CASSERTGGNTIYF. The CDR3 DNA sequence: TGTGCCAGCAGTGAAAGAACGGGGGGAAACACCATATATTTT. Together with reference TRBV2 and TRBJ1-3, the CDR3 gives the full variable domain: EPEVTQTPSHQVTQMGQEVILRCVPISNHLYFYWYRQILGQKVEFLVSFYNNEISEKSEIFDDQFSVERPDGSNFTLKIRSTKLEDSAMYFCASSERTGGNTIYFGEGSWLTVV.

This clonotype was observed many times. CDR3 region: CASSQQGVASDGELFF. CDR3 nucleotide sequence: TGTGCCAGCAGCCAACAAGGCGTGGCATCCGACGGGGAGCTGTTTTTT. The V and J genes are TRBV3-1 and TRBJ2-2; no definite D call. Germline CDR1 reads LGHDT; CDR2 reads YNNKEL (reference sequence). V gave up 2 bases and J gave up 7 bases, with 17 bases separating them. This CDR3 is 16 amino acids long.

The rearrangement uses TRBV24-1 and TRBJ1-1; TRBD1 agrees at 7 bases. Germline-derived CDR1 and CDR2 are KGHDR and SFDVKD. Losses at the gene ends were 5 bases for V and 4 bases for J; bases not matched to a gene: 0. This CDR3 is built from 12 residues. The CDR3 protein is CATSAGGTEAFF. The CDR3 DNA is TGTGCCACCAGTGCAGGGGGCACTGAAGCTTTCTTT.

This clonotype was picked up many times. The chain couples TRBV7-9 to TRBJ1-2; 8 nucleotides agree with TRBD1. Trimming at V came to 5 bases and at J to 6 bases, leaving 5 bases not matched to a gene. The germline V gene has CDR1 SEHNR and CDR2 FQNEAQ (reference sequence). CDR3 length: 13 residues. CDR3 DNA sequence: TGTGCCAGCAGCCTCCAGGGGGCAGATGGCTACACCTTC. This gives the protein CASSLQGADGYTF.

The V gene is TRBV5-1, the J gene TRBJ2-7; the D call may be TRBD1 or TRBD2 (5 bases each). V lost 6 bases and J lost 5, with 9 bases in between. This CDR3 comprises 11 residues. Germline V lookup: CDR1 SGHRS, CDR2 YFSETQ. The DNA for the CDR3 is TGCGCCAGCATGGGACCTCACGAGCAGTACTTC. Amino acid sequence: CASMGPHEQYF. Together with reference TRBV5-1 and TRBJ2-7, the CDR3 gives the full variable domain: KAGVTQTPRYLIKTRGQQVTLSCSPISGHRSVSWYQQTPGQGLQFLFEYFSETQRNKGNFPGRFSGRQFSNSRSEMNVSTLELGDSALYLCASMGPHEQYFGPGTRLTVT.

This clonotype was detected a few times. The V call is TRBV7-2, the J call TRBJ1-1, with TRBD1 matching 11 bases. Germline V gives CDR1 SGHTA, CDR2 FQGNSA. Trimming at V came to 5 bases and at J to 8 bases, leaving 4 bases not matched to a gene. The CDR3 covers 13 residues. Here the CDR3 reads CASSQDRGREAFF. The CDR3 DNA reads TGTGCCAGCAGCCAGGACAGGGGGCGAGAAGCTTTCTTT.

Details on this clonotype: A read error may explain this, as a much larger clone is one base away. The chain links TRBV14 to TRBJ1-2; 10 bases agree with TRBD1. The CDR3 is made up of 16 amino acids. Germline V gene lookup returns CDR1 SGHDN and CDR2 FVKESK. After removal of 4 bases from V and 10 bases from J, the junction contained 15 bases not matched to a gene. CDR3 sequence: CASSRSPGGQGIVYTF. The DNA for the CDR3 is TGTGCCAGCAGCCGCTCACCCGGGGGACAGGGGATCGTCTACACCTTC.

This clonotype occurred a few times. This rearrangement joins TRBV4-2 to TRBJ2-5; D possibly matches TRBD1 or TRBD2 (6 bases each). The CDR3 covers 17 residues. Trimming cost V 2 bases and J 0 bases, with 16 bases left between them. Germline CDR1 LGHNA, CDR2 YNFKEQ. CDR3 loop: CASSQRLLGGDQETQYF. CDR3 DNA: TGTGCCAGCAGCCAACGCCTTTTGGGGGGCGACCAAGAGACCCAGTACTTC.

Comments on this clonotype: At one boundary the junction diverges from the germline segment, which might be a read error. The chain carries TRBV5-4 and TRBJ1-1; a possible D gene is TRBD1 (6 bases). The CDR3 has 15 residues. Germline CDR1 reads SGHNT; CDR2 reads YYREEE (reference sequence). CDR3 nucleotides: TGTGCCAGCAGCCCGGGGGCGGGCGGGAACGCTGAAGCTTTCTTT. Encoded protein: CASSPGAGGNAEAFF.

V usage is TRBV9 and J usage is TRBJ2-5; D not certain. Germline V CDR1 and CDR2: SGDLS, YYNGEE. Trimming left V 3 bases short and J 0 bases short, with 6 bases between. The CDR3 runs 13 residues. The CDR3 DNA sequence: TGTGCCAGCAGCGGAGACTACCAAGAGACCCAGTACTTC. Its translation: CASSGDYQETQYF.

This clonotype was detected ten times or more. This chain connects TRBV3-1 to TRBJ2-2; D possibly matches TRBD1 or TRBD2 (5 bases each). Trimming took off 1 base at V and 5 bases at J, with 14 bases between the two ends. CDR1 is LGHDT and CDR2 is YNNKEL in the germline V gene (reference sequence). This CDR3 spans 16 amino acids. The CDR3 DNA reads TGTGCCAGCAGCCAAGCGAGGGGCCGGCCTACCGGGGAGCTGTTTTTT. As protein: CASSQARGRPTGELFF. Full variable domain (rest looked up from reference TRBV3-1 and TRBJ2-2): DTAVSQTPKYLVTQMGNDKSIKCEQNLGHDTMYWYKQDSKKFLKIMFSYNNKELIINETVPNRFSPKSPDKAHLNLHINSLELGDSAVYFCASSQARGRPTGELFFGEGSRLTVL.

The J gene is TRBJ1-2, the V gene TRBV6-1; D is undetermined. This CDR3 has 11 amino acids. V was clipped by 4 bases and J by 6 bases, with 6 bases between them. Germline values: CDR1 MNHNS, CDR2 SASEGT. CDR3 nucleotides: TGTGCCAGCAGTGTAGCGGATGGCTACACCTTC. As protein: CASSVADGYTF.

The chain carries TRBV6-5 and TRBJ1-1; the match to TRBD1 covers 8 bases. The CDR3 is made up of 14 amino acids. V shed 2 bases, J shed 7 bases, and the junction held 6 bases outside the gene matches. CDR1 and CDR2 (germline): MNHEY, SVGAGI. The CDR3 nucleotides read TGTGCCAGCAGTTACCAGGGGGCGAGGAATGAAGCTTTCTTT. Translating it yields CASSYQGARNEAFF.

This clonotype showed up many times. V usage is TRBV24-1 and J usage is TRBJ1-4; D uncertain. This CDR3 is built from 11 residues. Germline V gives CDR1 KGHDR, CDR2 SFDVKD. V lost 6 bases, J lost 8 bases, and 6 bases lay in between. The CDR3 DNA sequence: TGTGCCACCAGTTTGGACGAAAAACTGTTTTTT. Its translation is CATSLDEKLFF.

This clonotype was seen a few times. The chain links TRBV5-1 to TRBJ2-4; D unresolved. Per the germline V gene, CDR1 is SGHRS and CDR2 is YFSETQ. The V and J ends lost 0 bases and 0 bases respectively, with 4 bases between them. The CDR3 length is 14 residues. CDR3 amino acids: CASSLGLAKNIQYF. CDR3 DNA: TGCGCCAGCAGCTTGGGACTAGCCAAAAACATTCAGTACTTC.

V gene TRBV18 combines with J gene TRBJ1-3; D is unclear. The CDR3 runs 16 residues. The germline V gene has CDR1 KGHSH and CDR2 LQKENI. V shed 0 bases and J shed 4 bases, with 13 bases lying between them. In nucleotides, the CDR3 is TGTGCCAGCTCACCACCACCAGGAAAGCCCGGAAACACCATATATTTT. Residues: CASSPPPGKPGNTIYF. The full variable domain, rest sourced from reference TRBV18 and TRBJ1-3, is NAGVMQNPRHLVRRRGQEARLRCSPMKGHSHVYWYRQLPEEGLKFMVYLQKENIIDESGMPKERFSAEFPKEGPSILRIQQVVRGDSAAYFCASSPPPGKPGNTIYFGEGSWLTVV.